This T cell receptor beta chain was sequenced during a study of blood T cells in healthy people across ages. Combining a sample-barcoded 5' primer with a J-beta primer mix, a second PCR ran for roughly 7 to 11 cycles. TCRdb fed the 5' RACE reads into MiXCR, producing one record per CDR3 protein. The table lists 1.2 million to 1.5 million distinct CDR3 sequences, almost 60% of them singletons, with more than 6% in the top ten. In its sample, this clonotype was seen a few times. Antigen specificity is unknown. V lost 5 bases, J lost 6 bases, and 14 bases lay in between. The CDR3 loop spans 13 amino acids. Per germline, CDR1 SGHTA and CDR2 FQGNSA. Findings and caveats of the study: Both naive CD4+ cell counts and diversity were greater in long-lived donors than in aged donors.

This sequence was found in a man between 18 and 29 years old in good health. The sample taken for sequencing was blood. V is TRBV7-2 and J is TRBJ2-7, with D perhaps TRBD1 (5 bases). The CDR3, as DNA: TGTGCCAGCAGCCCCCTTCCCAGGGCCGAGCAGTACTTC. It codes for CASSPLPRAEQYF.